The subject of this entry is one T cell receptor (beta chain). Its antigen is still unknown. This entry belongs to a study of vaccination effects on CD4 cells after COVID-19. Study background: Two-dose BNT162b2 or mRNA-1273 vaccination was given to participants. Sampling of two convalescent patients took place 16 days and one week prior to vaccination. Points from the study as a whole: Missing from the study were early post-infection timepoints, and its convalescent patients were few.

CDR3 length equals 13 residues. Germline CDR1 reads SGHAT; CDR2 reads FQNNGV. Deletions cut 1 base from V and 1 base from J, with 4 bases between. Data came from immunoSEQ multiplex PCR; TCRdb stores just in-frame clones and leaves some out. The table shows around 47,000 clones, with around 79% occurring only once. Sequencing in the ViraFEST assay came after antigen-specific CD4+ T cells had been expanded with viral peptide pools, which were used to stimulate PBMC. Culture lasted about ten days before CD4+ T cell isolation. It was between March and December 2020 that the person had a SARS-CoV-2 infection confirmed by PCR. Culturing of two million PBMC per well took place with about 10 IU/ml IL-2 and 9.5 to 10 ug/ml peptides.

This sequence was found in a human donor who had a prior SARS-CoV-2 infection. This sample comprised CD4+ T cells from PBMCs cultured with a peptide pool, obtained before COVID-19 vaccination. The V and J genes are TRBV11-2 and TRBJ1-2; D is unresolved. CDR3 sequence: CASSLGFNYGYTF. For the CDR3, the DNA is TGTGCCAGCAGCTTAGGGTTTAACTATGGCTACACCTTC.